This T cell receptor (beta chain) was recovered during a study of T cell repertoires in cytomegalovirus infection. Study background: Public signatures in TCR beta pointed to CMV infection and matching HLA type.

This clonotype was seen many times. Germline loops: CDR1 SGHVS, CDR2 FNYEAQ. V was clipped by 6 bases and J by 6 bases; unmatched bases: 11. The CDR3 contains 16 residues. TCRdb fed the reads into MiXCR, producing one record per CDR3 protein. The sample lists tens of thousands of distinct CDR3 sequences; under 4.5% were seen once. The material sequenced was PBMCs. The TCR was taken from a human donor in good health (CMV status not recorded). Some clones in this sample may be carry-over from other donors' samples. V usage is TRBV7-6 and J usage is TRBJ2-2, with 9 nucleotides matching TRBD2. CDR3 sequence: CASSPSAGGLPGELFF. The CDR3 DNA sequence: TGTGCCAGCAGTCCGTCCGCGGGAGGGTTACCCGGGGAGCTGTTTTTT. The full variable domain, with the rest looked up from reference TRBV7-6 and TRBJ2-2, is GAGVSQSPRYKVTKRGQDVALRCDPISGHVSLYWYRQALGQGPEFLTYFNYEAQQDKSGLPNDRFSAERPEGSISTLTIQRTEQRDSAMYRCASSPSAGGLPGELFFGEGSRLTVL.